This T cell receptor (beta chain) was sequenced during a study of post-analysis software for immune sequencing data. This CDR3 spans 16 amino acids. Germline CDR1 reads LGHDT; CDR2 reads YNNKEL (reference sequence). V was pared by 5 bases and J by 3 bases, with 4 bases of the junction left unmatched. Concerning this clonotype: No antigen is known for it.

The study's findings and limits: Higher frequency in patients than in controls was seen for five TRBV segments, with TRBV5-6, TRBV5-1 and TRBV20-1 among them.

Unique-molecular-identifier-tagged TCR beta cDNA libraries were used. MiXCR was run by TCRdb on the PCR reads, yielding one entry per CDR3 protein. The sample consists of roughly 670,000 distinct CDR3 sequences, approximately 60% of them appearing once. This sequence joins TRBV3-1 and TRBJ2-1; 13 bases map to TRBD2. The clonotype comes from a girl under 10 years old with multiple sclerosis. Sample: blood. Written as DNA, the CDR3 is TGTGCCAGCAGCGGACTAGCGGGAGTCCACTACAATGAGCAGTTCTTC. It yields the protein CASSGLAGVHYNEQFF.